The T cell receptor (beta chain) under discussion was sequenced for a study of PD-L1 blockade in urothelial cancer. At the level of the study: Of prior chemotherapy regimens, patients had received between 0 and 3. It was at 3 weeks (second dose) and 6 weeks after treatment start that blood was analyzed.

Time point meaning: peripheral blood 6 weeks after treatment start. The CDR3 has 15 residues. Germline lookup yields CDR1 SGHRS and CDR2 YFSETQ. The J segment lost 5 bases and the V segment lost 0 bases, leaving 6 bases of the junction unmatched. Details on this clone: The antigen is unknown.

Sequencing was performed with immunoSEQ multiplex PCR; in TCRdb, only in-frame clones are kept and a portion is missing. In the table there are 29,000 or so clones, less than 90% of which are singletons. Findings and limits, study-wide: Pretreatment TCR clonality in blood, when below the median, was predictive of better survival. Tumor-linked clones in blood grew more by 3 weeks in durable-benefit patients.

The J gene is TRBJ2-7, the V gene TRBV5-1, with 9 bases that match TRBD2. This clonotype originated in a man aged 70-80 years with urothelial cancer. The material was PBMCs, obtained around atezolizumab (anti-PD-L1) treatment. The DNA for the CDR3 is TGCGCCAGCAGCTTGGATAGCGGGAGTATGGACGAGCAGTACTTC. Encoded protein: CASSLDSGSMDEQYF.